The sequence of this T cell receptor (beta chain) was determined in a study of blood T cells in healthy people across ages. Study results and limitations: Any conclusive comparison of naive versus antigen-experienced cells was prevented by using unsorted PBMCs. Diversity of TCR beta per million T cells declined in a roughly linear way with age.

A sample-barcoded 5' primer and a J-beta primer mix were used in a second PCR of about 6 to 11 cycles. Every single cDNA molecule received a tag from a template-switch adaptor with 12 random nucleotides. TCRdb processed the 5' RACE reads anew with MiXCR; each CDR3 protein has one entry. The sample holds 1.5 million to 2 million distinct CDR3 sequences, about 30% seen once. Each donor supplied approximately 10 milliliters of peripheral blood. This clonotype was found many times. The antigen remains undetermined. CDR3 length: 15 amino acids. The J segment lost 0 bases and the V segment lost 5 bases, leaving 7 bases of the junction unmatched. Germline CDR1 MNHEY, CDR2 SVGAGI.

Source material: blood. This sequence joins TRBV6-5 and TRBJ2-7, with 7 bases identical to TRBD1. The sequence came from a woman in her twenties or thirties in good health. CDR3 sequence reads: CASSSPGTASYEQYF. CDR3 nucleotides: TGTGCCAGCAGTAGCCCCGGGACAGCCTCCTACGAGCAGTACTTC.